Listed here are 8 T cell receptor beta chains from one sample, sequenced in a study of beta chain features in type 1 diabetes. As every portion of the isolated RNA was reverse transcribed, the sequencing read expressed TCRB transcripts. Only in-frame clones appear in the TCRdb table, and some are missing; sequencing was by immunoSEQ multiplex PCR. In the table there are hundreds of thousands of clones, about a sixth of which are singletons. Source material: naive CD4+ T cells from blood. The receptors come from a man aged 18 to 30 in good health.

This clone showed up just a few times. The chain carries TRBV7-2 and TRBJ2-3; no clear D. Germline CDR1 and CDR2: SGHTA and FQGNSA. This CDR3 contains 14 residues. The germline V and J ends were trimmed by 2 bases and 4 bases, with 10 bases remaining between them. DNA of the CDR3: TGTGCCAGCAGCTTAACCTACTCGTCAGATACGCAGTATTTT. It specifies CASSLTYSSDTQYF.

This chain uses TRBV11-1 with TRBJ2-7, with 7 bases lining up with TRBD1. Germline V gene sequence: CDR1 SGHAT, CDR2 FQDESV (reference sequence). The CDR3 has 14 amino acids. With V trimmed by 0 bases and J by 1 base, 0 bases remained unmatched. CDR3 sequence reads: CASSLADRSYEQYF. In nucleotides, the CDR3 is TGTGCCAGCAGCTTAGCGGACAGGTCCTACGAGCAGTACTTC.

The CDR3 spells CASSGDTLERNEQFF. The CDR3 nucleotides are TGTGCCAGCAGCGGGGATACCCTCGAGCGCAATGAGCAGTTCTTC. The chain couples TRBV7-8 to TRBJ2-1; D is unclear. The length of the CDR3 is 15 residues. In germline, CDR1 is SGHVS, CDR2 FQNEAQ. The V gene lost 5 bases and the J gene lost 6 bases, with 17 bases spanning the gap.

Remarks on this clone: Other DNA variants within this sample encode the same CDR3. The chain has TRBV6-5 and TRBJ2-1, with a possible D match to TRBD1 (5 bases). V shed 6 bases and J shed 7 bases, with 10 bases lying between them. Germline V gene lookup returns CDR1 MNHEY and CDR2 SVGAGI. This CDR3 region has 12 residues. The CDR3 spells CASSQGSNEQFF. The CDR3 DNA reads as TGTGCCAGCAGCCAGGGTAGTAATGAGCAGTTCTTC.

The chain has TRBV6-1 and TRBJ1-5; TRBD1 aligns across 10 bases. Germline assignment: CDR1 MNHNS and CDR2 SASEGT. The J segment lost 0 bases and the V segment lost 6 bases, leaving 2 bases of the junction unmatched. CDR3 size: 15 residues. The CDR3 loop is CASRRQGASNQPQHF. Written as DNA, the CDR3 is TGTGCCAGCAGACGACAGGGGGCTAGCAATCAGCCCCAGCATTTT.

The chain is built from TRBV9 and TRBJ2-4; TRBD1 aligns across 8 bases. The V segment lost 3 bases and the J segment 6 bases; nucleotides outside the gene matches: 8. The germline CDR1 and CDR2 sequences are SGDLS and YYNGEE. The CDR3 sequence is 15 residues long. The CDR3 sequence is CASSGQGRGVNIQYF. The CDR3 DNA sequence: TGTGCCAGCAGCGGACAGGGGCGAGGGGTAAACATTCAGTACTTC. The full variable domain, rest sourced from reference TRBV9 and TRBJ2-4, is DSGVTQTPKHLITATGQRVTLRCSPRSGDLSVYWYQQSLDQGLQFLIQYYNGEERAKGNILERFSAQQFPDLHSELNLSSLELGDSALYFCASSGQGRGVNIQYFGAGTRLSVL.

V is TRBV5-1 and J is TRBJ2-7; D might be TRBD1 (6 bases). Germline V lookup: CDR1 SGHRS, CDR2 YFSETQ. The ends were cut back, 0 bases at V and 4 bases at J, with 11 bases in the middle. CDR3 length: 14 amino acids. The CDR3 loop is CASSLGDILYEQYF. CDR3 DNA sequence: TGCGCCAGCAGCTTGGGGGACATCTTATACGAGCAGTACTTC.

This chain links TRBV2 with TRBJ2-5; possibly TRBD1 or TRBD2 for D (5 bases each). Trimming removed 6 bases from V and 5 bases from J, with 19 bases in between. The CDR3 spans 15 residues. Germline CDR1 and CDR2: SNHLY and FYNNEI. The CDR3 loop is CASRVDSGGLETQYF. The CDR3 DNA is TGTGCCAGCAGAGTAGACAGTGGGGGTTTGGAGACCCAGTACTTC.